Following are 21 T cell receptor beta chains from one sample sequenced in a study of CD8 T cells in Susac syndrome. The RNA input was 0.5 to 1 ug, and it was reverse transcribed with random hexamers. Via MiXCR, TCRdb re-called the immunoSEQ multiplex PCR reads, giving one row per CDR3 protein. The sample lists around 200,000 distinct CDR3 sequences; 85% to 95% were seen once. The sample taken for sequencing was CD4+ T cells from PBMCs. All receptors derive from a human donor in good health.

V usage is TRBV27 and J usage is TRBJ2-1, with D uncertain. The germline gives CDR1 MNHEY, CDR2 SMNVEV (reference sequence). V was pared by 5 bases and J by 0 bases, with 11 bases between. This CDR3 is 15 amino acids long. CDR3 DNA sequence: TGTGCCAGCAGTCGCCCTCAGGACTCCTACAATGAGCAGTTCTTC. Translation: CASSRPQDSYNEQFF.

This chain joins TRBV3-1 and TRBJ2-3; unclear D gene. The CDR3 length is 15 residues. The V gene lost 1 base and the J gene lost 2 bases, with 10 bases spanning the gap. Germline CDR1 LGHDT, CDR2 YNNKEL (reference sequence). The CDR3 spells CASSQGSGTTDTQYF. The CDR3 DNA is TGTGCCAGCAGCCAAGGGAGTGGTACCACAGATACGCAGTATTTT.

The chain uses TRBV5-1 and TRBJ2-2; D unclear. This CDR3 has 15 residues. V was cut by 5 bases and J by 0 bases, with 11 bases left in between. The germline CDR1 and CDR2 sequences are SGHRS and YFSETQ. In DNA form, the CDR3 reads TGCGCCAGCAGACCAACAGCCGCGAACACCGGGGAGCTGTTTTTT. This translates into CASRPTAANTGELFF.

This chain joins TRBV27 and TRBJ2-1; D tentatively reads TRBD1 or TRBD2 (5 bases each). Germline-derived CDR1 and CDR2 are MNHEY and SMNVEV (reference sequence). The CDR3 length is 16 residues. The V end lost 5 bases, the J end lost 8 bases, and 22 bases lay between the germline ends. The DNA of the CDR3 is TGTGCCAGCAGTCAAACCCGGGGTTTTGGGGCCGATGAGCAGTTCTTC. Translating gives CASSQTRGFGADEQFF.

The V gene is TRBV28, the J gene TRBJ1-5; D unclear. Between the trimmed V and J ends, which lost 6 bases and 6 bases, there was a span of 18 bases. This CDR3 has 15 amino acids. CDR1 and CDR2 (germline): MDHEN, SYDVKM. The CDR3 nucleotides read TGTGCCAGCAGCCGGGCCGGCGGTTCGCGTCAGCCCCAGCATTTT. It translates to CASSRAGGSRQPQHF.

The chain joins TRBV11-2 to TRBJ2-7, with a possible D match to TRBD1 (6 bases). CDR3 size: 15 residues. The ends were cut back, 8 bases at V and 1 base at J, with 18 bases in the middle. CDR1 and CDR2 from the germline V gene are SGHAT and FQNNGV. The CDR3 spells CASAAGQNPSYEQYV. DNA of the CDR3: TGTGCCAGCGCCGCTGGACAGAACCCTTCCTACGAGCAGTACGTC.

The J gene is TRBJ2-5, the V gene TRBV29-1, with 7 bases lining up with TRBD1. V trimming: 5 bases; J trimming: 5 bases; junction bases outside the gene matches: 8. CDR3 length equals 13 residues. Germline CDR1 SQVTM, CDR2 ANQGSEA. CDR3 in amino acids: CSVREGAGETQYF. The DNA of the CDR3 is TGCAGCGTTCGCGAGGGGGCGGGTGAGACCCAGTACTTC.

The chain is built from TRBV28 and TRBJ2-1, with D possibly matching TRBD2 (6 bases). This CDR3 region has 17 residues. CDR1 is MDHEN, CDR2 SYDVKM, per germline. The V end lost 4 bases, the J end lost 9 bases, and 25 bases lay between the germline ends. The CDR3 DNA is TGTGCCAGCAGTTACCCGTATGCGGGAAGGAATGGGGGTGAGCAGTTCTTC. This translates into CASSYPYAGRNGGEQFF.

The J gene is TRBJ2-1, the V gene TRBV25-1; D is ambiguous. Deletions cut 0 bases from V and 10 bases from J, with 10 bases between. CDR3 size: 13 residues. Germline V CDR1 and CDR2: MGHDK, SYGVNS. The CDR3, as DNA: TGTGCCAGCAGTGAATATGGAGTAAAAGAGCAGTTCTTC. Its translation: CASSEYGVKEQFF.

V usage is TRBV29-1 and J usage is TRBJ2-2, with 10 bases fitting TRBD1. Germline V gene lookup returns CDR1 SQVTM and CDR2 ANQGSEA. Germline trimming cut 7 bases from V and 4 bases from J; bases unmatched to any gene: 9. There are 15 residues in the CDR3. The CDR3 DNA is TGCAGCGCCGAGAGACAGGGGGCCGGCACCGGGGAGCTGTTTTTT. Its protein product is CSAERQGAGTGELFF.

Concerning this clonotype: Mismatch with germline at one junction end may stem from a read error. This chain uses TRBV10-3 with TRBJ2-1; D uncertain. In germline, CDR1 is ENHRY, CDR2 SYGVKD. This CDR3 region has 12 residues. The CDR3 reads CAISGQGDAESF. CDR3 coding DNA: TGTGCCATCAGTGGCCAAGGCGACGCGGAATCCTTC.

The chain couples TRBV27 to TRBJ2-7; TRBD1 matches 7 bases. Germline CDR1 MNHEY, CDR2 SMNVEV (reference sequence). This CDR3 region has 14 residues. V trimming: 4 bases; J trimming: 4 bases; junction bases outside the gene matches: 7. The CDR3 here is CASSYRTGEYEQYF. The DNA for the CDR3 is TGTGCCAGCAGTTACCGGACAGGAGAATACGAGCAGTACTTC.

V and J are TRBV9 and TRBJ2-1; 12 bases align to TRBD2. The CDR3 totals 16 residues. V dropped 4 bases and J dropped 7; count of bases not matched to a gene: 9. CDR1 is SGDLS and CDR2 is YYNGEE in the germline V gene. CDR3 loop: CASSPRTSGVRNEQFF. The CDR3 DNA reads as TGTGCCAGCAGCCCGCGGACTAGCGGGGTAAGGAATGAGCAGTTCTTC.

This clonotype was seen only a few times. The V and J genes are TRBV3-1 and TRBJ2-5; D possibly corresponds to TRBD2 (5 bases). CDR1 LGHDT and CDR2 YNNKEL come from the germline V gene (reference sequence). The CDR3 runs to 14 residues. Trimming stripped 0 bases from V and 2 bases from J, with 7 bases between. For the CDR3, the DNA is TGTGCCAGCAGCCAAGATCCGGGACAAGAGACCCAGTACTTC. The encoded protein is CASSQDPGQETQYF.

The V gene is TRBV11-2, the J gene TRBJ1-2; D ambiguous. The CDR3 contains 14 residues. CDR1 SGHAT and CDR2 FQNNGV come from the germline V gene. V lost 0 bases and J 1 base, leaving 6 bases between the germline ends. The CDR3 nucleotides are TGTGCCAGCAGCTTAGATCAGGTTAACTATGGCTACACCTTC. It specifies CASSLDQVNYGYTF. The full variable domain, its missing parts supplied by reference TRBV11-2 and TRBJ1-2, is EAGVAQSPRYKIIEKRQSVAFWCNPISGHATLYWYQQILGQGPKLLIQFQNNGVVDDSQLPKDRFSAERLKGVDSTLKIQPAKLEDSAVYLCASSLDQVNYGYTFGSGTRLTVV.

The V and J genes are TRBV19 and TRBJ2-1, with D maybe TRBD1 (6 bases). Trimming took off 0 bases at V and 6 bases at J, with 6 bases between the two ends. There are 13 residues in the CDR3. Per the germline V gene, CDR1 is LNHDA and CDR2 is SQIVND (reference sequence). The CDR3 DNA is TGTGCCAGTAGTATAGACAGGGGCAATGAGCAGTTCTTC. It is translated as CASSIDRGNEQFF.

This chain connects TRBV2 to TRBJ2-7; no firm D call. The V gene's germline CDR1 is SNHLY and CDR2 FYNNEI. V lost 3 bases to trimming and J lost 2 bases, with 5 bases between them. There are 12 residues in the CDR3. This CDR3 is CASSDDTYEQYF. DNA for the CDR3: TGTGCCAGCAGTGATGACACCTACGAGCAGTACTTC. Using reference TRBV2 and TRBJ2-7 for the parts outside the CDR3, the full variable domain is EPEVTQTPSHQVTQMGQEVILRCVPISNHLYFYWYRQILGQKVEFLVSFYNNEISEKSEIFDDQFSVERPDGSNFTLKIRSTKLEDSAMYFCASSDDTYEQYFGPGTRLTVT.

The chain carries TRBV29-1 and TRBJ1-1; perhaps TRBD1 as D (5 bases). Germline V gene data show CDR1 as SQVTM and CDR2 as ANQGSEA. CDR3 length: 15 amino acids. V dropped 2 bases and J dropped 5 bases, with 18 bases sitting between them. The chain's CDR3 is CSVEYQGRRGTEAFF. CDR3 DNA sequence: TGCAGCGTTGAATACCAGGGAAGACGGGGAACTGAAGCTTTCTTT. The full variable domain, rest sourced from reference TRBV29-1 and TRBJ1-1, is SAVISQKPSRDICQRGTSLTIQCQVDSQVTMMFWYRQQPGQSLTLIATANQGSEATYESGFVIDKFPISRPNLTFSTLTVSNMSPEDSSIYLCSVEYQGRRGTEAFFGQGTRLTVV.

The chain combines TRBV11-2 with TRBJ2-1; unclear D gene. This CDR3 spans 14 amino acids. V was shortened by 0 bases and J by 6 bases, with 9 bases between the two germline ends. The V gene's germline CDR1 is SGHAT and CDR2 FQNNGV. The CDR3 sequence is CASSLDHSSNEQFF. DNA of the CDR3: TGTGCCAGCAGCTTAGATCACAGCAGCAATGAGCAGTTCTTC.

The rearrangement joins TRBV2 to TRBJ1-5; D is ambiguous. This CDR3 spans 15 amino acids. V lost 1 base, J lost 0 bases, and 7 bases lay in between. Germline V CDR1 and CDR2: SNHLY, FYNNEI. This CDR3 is CASSEVFGSNQPQHF. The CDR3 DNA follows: TGTGCCAGCAGTGAAGTTTTTGGTAGCAATCAGCCCCAGCATTTT.

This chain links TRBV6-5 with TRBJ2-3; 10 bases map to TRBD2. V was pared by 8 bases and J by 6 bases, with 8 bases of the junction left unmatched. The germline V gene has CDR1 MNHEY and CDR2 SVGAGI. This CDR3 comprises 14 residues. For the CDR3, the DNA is TGTGCCAGCCGATTAGCGGGAGGAGTGGATACGCAGTATTTT. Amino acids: CASRLAGGVDTQYF.